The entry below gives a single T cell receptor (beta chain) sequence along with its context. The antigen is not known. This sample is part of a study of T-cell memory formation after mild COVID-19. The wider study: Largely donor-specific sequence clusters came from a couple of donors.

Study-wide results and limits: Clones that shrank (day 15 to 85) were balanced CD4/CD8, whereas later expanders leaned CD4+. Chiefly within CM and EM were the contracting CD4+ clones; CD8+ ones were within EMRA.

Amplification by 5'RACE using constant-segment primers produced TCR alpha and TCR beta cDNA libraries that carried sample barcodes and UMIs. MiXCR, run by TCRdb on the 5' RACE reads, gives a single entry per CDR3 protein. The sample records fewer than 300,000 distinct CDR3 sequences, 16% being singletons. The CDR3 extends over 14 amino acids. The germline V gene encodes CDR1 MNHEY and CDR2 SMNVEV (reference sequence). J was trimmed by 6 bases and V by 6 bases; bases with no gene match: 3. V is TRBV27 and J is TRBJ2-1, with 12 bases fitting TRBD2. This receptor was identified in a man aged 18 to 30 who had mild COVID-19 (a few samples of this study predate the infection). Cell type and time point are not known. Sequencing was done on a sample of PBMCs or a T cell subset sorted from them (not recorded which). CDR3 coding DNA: TGTGCCAGCAGAGGACTAGCGGGGCCCAATGAGCAGTTCTTC. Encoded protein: CASRGLAGPNEQFF.